This entry describes one TCR beta chain. No antigen is known for it. This CDR3 spans 13 amino acids. The germline V gene encodes CDR1 SQVTM and CDR2 ANQGSEA. V gave up 6 bases and J gave up 1 base, with 13 bases separating them. These data originate in a study of chemoradiotherapy in HPV16-positive cancers. Across the whole study: A couple of HPV16-positive patients' cells yielded candidate HPV-specific clones and common motifs. Overall study results and limits: Candidate HPV-specific clones and E7-related TCR motifs grew in tumor during treatment. Better recurrence-free survival went with HPV-responsive T-cell expansion in HPV16-positive patients.

Produced via immunoSEQ multiplex PCR; TCRdb's table is partial and in-frame only. This sample has 7,500 to 10,000 clones; 75% occur once, and the top ten carry more than 35%. The source of this sequence is a human donor with HPV-associated anogenital cancer. This rearrangement joins TRBV29-1 to TRBJ2-7, with D possibly being TRBD1 or TRBD2 (5 bases each). The sample here was tumor tissue, taken from a patient who underwent chemoradiotherapy. The CDR3 DNA reads TGCAGCGTAGGTGGGACCGATTCCTACGAGCAGTACTTC. Its protein product is CSVGGTDSYEQYF.